These 13 T cell receptor beta chains were sequenced from one sample in a study of early T cells in non-severe SARS-CoV-2 infection. TCRdb recomputed calls from the 5' RACE reads with MiXCR, one row per CDR3 protein. The sample lists some 64,000 distinct CDR3 sequences, more than 8% occurring once. Material: whole blood, obtained at baseline. The receptors were gathered from an adult who was a healthcare worker with PCR-confirmed SARS-CoV-2 infection or an uninfected control (not recorded which).

Ten or more counts support this clonotype. The gene calls are TRBV28 and TRBJ1-6; D gene unclear. The germline V gene encodes CDR1 MDHEN and CDR2 SYDVKM. V was trimmed by 11 bases and J by 1 base, leaving 9 bases between them. This CDR3 comprises 13 residues. CDR3 residues: CAATSSYNSPLHF. The CDR3, as DNA: TGTGCCGCCACATCGTCCTATAATTCACCCCTCCACTTT. Filled out from reference TRBV28 and TRBJ1-6, the complete variable domain reads DVKVTQSSRYLVKRTGEKVFLECVQDMDHENMFWYRQDPGLGLRLIYFSYDVKMKEKGDIPEGYSVSREKKERFSLILESASTNQTSMYLCAATSSYNSPLHFGNGTRLTVT.

This clonotype was recorded a few times. V is TRBV29-1 and J is TRBJ2-7, with 8 bases fitting TRBD1. The CDR3 runs to 12 residues. With 5 bases clipped from V and 4 bases from J, the junction kept 4 bases outside the gene matches. Per germline, CDR1 SQVTM and CDR2 ANQGSEA. CDR3 amino acids: CSVWTGTYEQYF. In DNA form, the CDR3 reads TGCAGCGTTTGGACAGGGACTTACGAGCAGTACTTC.

The V and J genes are TRBV4-1 and TRBJ2-7; 9 bases are shared with TRBD1. Unmatched junction bases numbered 12, after V lost 4 bases and J lost 2 bases. There are 17 residues in the CDR3. Germline-derived CDR1 and CDR2 are MGHRA and YSYEKL. CDR3 region: CASSPSPGQGLPYEQYF. The CDR3 bases are TGCGCCAGCAGCCCATCCCCGGGACAGGGCCTGCCCTACGAGCAGTACTTC.

This clonotype appeared many times. The V call is TRBV12-3 or TRBV12-4, the J call TRBJ1-1; TRBD1 aligns across 7 bases. V lost 6 bases, J lost 0 bases, and 4 bases stayed unmatched. CDR3 length equals 14 residues. CDR3 sequence (DNA): TGTGCCAGCAGATTGACAGGGCTGAACACTGAAGCTTTCTTT. This encodes CASRLTGLNTEAFF.

This clonotype was picked up many times. The V gene is TRBV29-1, the J gene TRBJ1-2, with D hard to call. The V gene's germline CDR1 is SQVTM and CDR2 ANQGSEA. The CDR3 is 11 residues long. V lost 2 bases to trimming and J lost 5 bases, with 6 bases between them. The CDR3 protein is CSVESPYGYTF. The CDR3 nucleotides are TGCAGCGTTGAATCACCATATGGCTACACCTTC.

This chain links TRBV20-1 with TRBJ2-7, with 11 bases fitting TRBD2. The CDR3 contains 15 residues. The V gene's germline CDR1 is DFQATT and CDR2 SNEGSKA (reference sequence). V trimming: 4 bases; J trimming: 3 bases; junction bases outside the gene matches: 8. The CDR3 nucleotides are TGCAGTGCTACAATTCTAGCGGGAGGCAACTACGAGCAGTACTTC. Residues: CSATILAGGNYEQYF.

In its sample, this clonotype was seen a few times. The chain is built from TRBV20-1 and TRBJ1-4; a possible D gene is TRBD1 (5 bases). The CDR3 sequence is 13 residues long. Trimming took off 6 bases at V and 2 bases at J, with 10 bases between the two ends. CDR1 is DFQATT, CDR2 SNEGSKA, per germline (reference sequence). The CDR3 is CSAGGSTNEKLFF. In DNA form, the CDR3 reads TGCAGTGCCGGGGGGTCGACTAATGAAAAACTGTTTTTT.

This clonotype was observed at least ten times. The chain carries TRBV20-1 and TRBJ2-1, with unresolved D. This CDR3 is 15 amino acids long. Germline V gives CDR1 DFQATT, CDR2 SNEGSKA (reference sequence). With 3 bases removed from V and 5 bases from J, the gap between germline ends came to 17 bases. This chain's CDR3 is CSASATTAVNNEQFF. The CDR3 bases are TGCAGTGCTAGTGCCACAACTGCGGTAAACAATGAGCAGTTCTTC.

Ten or more counts support this clonotype. The chain carries TRBV6-2 or TRBV6-3 and TRBJ2-7; the D gene could be TRBD1 or TRBD2 (5 bases each). The ends were cut back, 6 bases at V and 3 bases at J, with 12 bases in the middle. The CDR3 length is 13 residues. Per the germline V gene, CDR1 is MNHEY and CDR2 is SVGEGT. CDR3 in amino acids: CASSPGRNYEQYF. CDR3 bases: TGTGCCAGCAGCCCGGGACGGAACTACGAGCAGTACTTC.

Many counts were recorded for this clonotype. V is TRBV25-1 and J is TRBJ1-2; D gene ambiguous. V lost 7 bases, J lost 2 bases, and 14 bases lay in between. Germline CDR1 and CDR2: MGHDK and SYGVNS. There are 14 residues in the CDR3. The CDR3, as DNA: TGTGCCAGCACCAGCGGGGAGGCAAACTATGGCTACACCTTC. This gives the protein CASTSGEANYGYTF.

This clonotype was picked up a small number of times. The chain joins TRBV12-3 or TRBV12-4 to TRBJ1-5; D may be TRBD1 (5 bases). V was trimmed by 6 bases and J by 4 bases, leaving 22 bases between them. The CDR3 is 17 residues long. CDR3 nucleotides: TGTGCCAGCAGCCCCGGGGTTGGGACTGGGCGAAATCAGCCCCAGCATTTT. Its translation: CASSPGVGTGRNQPQHF.

The chain links TRBV28 to TRBJ1-5; D gene uncertain. V dropped 2 bases and J dropped 3 bases, with 5 bases sitting between them. Germline values: CDR1 MDHEN, CDR2 SYDVKM. CDR3 size: 13 residues. The DNA for the CDR3 is TGTGCCAGCAGTTTAATTGCCAATCAGCCCCAGCATTTT. Residues: CASSLIANQPQHF.

This clonotype was observed a few times. The CDR3 region is CASSLAGTSSYEQYF. CDR3 DNA: TGTGCCAGTAGTCTCGCCGGGACATCCTCCTACGAGCAGTACTTC. The chain combines TRBV19 with TRBJ2-7, with D possibly TRBD1 on 6 matching bases. The CDR3 is 15 residues long. Per germline, CDR1 LNHDA and CDR2 SQIVND (reference sequence). Trimming shortened V by 5 bases and J by 0 bases, and 14 bases separated the two germline ends. Full variable domain (rest looked up from reference TRBV19 and TRBJ2-7): DGGITQSPKYLFRKEGQNVTLSCEQNLNHDAMYWYRQDPGQGLRLIYYSQIVNDFQKGDIAEGYSVSREKKESFPLTVTSAQKNPTAFYLCASSLAGTSSYEQYFGPGTRLTVT.